The 21 T cell receptor beta chains reported below all come from one sample, sequenced in a study of blood T cell repertoires in COVID-19. Sequencing used immunoSEQ multiplex PCR; TCRdb keeps in-frame clones, though not all of them. The sample contains more than 60,000 clones, less than 85% of which appear only once. Material for sequencing was peripheral blood. Receptors originate from a human donor with acute or convalescent COVID-19. The donor label of this sample is uncertain.

The chain links TRBV5-4 to TRBJ1-4, with TRBD1 matching over 7 bases. V was pared by 4 bases and J by 0 bases, with 9 bases of the junction left unmatched. The CDR3 covers 17 residues. Germline V gene sequence: CDR1 SGHNT, CDR2 YYREEE (reference sequence). In DNA, the CDR3 is TGTGCCAGCAGCGCCGCCGGGACAGCTGCAACTAATGAAAAACTGTTTTTT. This gives the protein CASSAAGTAATNEKLFF.

The V gene is TRBV7-3, the J gene TRBJ2-2, with TRBD2 identical over 8 bases. This CDR3 contains 16 residues. The V and J ends lost 5 bases and 5 bases, in that order; junction bases with no gene match: 10. Germline values: CDR1 SGHTA, CDR2 FQGTGA. For the CDR3, the DNA is TGTGCCAGCAGCCCTCAAGCGGGAGTTCAAACCGGGGAGCTGTTTTTT. Protein product: CASSPQAGVQTGELFF.

This chain connects TRBV28 to TRBJ1-4, with a possible D match to TRBD1 (5 bases). The CDR3 is 15 residues long. Trimming removed 5 bases at V and 5 bases at J, with 15 bases between. Germline assignment: CDR1 MDHEN and CDR2 SYDVKM. The CDR3 bases are TGTGCCAGCAGTGCCCCCCTCGGGGGGAATGAAAAACTGTTTTTT. The encoded protein is CASSAPLGGNEKLFF.

In nucleotides, the CDR3 is TGTGCCAGCAGACTAAACATAGGACAGGGGAGGGATCAGCCCCAGCATTTT. It encodes CASRLNIGQGRDQPQHF. The chain has TRBV28 and TRBJ1-5; 9 bases align to TRBD1. CDR1 is MDHEN, CDR2 SYDVKM, per germline. This CDR3 has 17 amino acids. Trimming at V came to 6 bases and at J to 5 bases, leaving 14 bases not matched to a gene.

This clone was counted a few times. The chain employs TRBV6-2 or TRBV6-3 and TRBJ1-2; D might be TRBD1 (5 bases). The CDR3 totals 12 residues. The germline gives CDR1 MNHEY, CDR2 SVGEGT. Deletions cut 5 bases from V and 7 bases from J, with 11 bases between. The CDR3 protein is CASSHLGVGYTF. The CDR3 region has the DNA TGTGCCAGCAGTCATCTAGGGGTTGGCTACACCTTC.

This clone has only a few counts. This chain joins TRBV19 and TRBJ1-4, with TRBD1 identical over 10 bases. Germline CDR1 reads LNHDA; CDR2 reads SQIVND (reference sequence). This CDR3 has 12 amino acids. V lost 8 bases to trimming and J lost 7 bases; unmatched junction nucleotides: 1. The CDR3 DNA reads TGTGCCAGTGGGGACAGGGGTGAAAAACTGTTTTTT. Its translation is CASGDRGEKLFF.

The chain carries TRBV4-2 and TRBJ2-1; TRBD2 might be the D (6 bases). Germline CDR1 reads LGHNA; CDR2 reads YNFKEQ. The V end lost 1 base, the J end lost 6 bases, and 16 bases lay between the germline ends. This CDR3 contains 16 residues. The CDR3 protein is CASSQGPAGRLNEQFF. DNA of the CDR3: TGTGCCAGCAGCCAAGGCCCCGCGGGACGACTCAATGAGCAGTTCTTC.

The chain is built from TRBV3-1 (or the pseudogene TRBV3-2) and TRBJ1-1; no reliable D call. CDR3 length: 13 residues. Germline V CDR1 and CDR2: LGHDT, YNNKEL (reference sequence). V was pared by 2 bases and J by 10 bases, with 14 bases between. DNA for the CDR3: TGTGCCAGCAGCCAAAACGGCGTACCAGGAGCTTTCTTT. This codes for CASSQNGVPGAFF.

The V and J genes are TRBV19 and TRBJ1-1; D remains ambiguous. The CDR3 is made up of 12 amino acids. The V end was cut by 6 bases, the J end by 1 base, with 6 bases between. Germline loops: CDR1 LNHDA, CDR2 SQIVND (reference sequence). This chain's CDR3 is CASRLQNTEAFF. In DNA form, the CDR3 reads TGTGCCAGTAGATTACAGAACACTGAAGCTTTCTTT.

This clone appeared once. The rearrangement joins TRBV5-1 to TRBJ2-2; 7 bases align to TRBD1. Germline trimming cut 6 bases from V and 1 base from J; bases unmatched to any gene: 3. Per germline, CDR1 SGHRS and CDR2 YFSETQ. The CDR3 runs 14 residues. CDR3 protein: CASKGTVNTGELFF. CDR3 coding DNA: TGCGCCAGCAAAGGGACAGTGAACACCGGGGAGCTGTTTTTT.

The rearrangement links TRBV5-6 to TRBJ2-2; D is possibly TRBD2 (6 bases). Germline CDR1 is SGHDT and CDR2 is YYEEEE. The CDR3 sequence is 15 residues long. Trimming cost V 3 bases and J 0 bases, with 9 bases left between them. The CDR3 DNA reads as TGTGCCAGCAGCTGGTGGGGGGCGAACACCGGGGAGCTGTTTTTT. Its translation is CASSWWGANTGELFF.

The chain carries TRBV18 and TRBJ2-7, with 8 bases aligning to TRBD2. The ends lost 6 bases at V and 5 bases at J; junction bases unmatched: 12. This CDR3 spans 15 amino acids. Per the germline V gene, CDR1 is KGHSH and CDR2 is LQKENI. CDR3 protein: CASSPGVSGGDEQYV. The CDR3 bases are TGTGCCAGCTCGCCTGGGGTCAGCGGGGGCGACGAGCAGTACGTC.

This chain uses TRBV2 with TRBJ2-5; D unresolved. Trimming left V 9 bases short and J 2 bases short, with 10 bases between. CDR1 and CDR2 from the germline V gene are SNHLY and FYNNEI. This CDR3 region has 12 residues. In DNA, the CDR3 is TGTGCCAGTGGGCACGCACAAGAGACCCAGTACTTC. It is translated as CASGHAQETQYF.

This clone has only a few counts. The J gene is TRBJ2-3, the V gene TRBV28; TRBD1 matches 12 bases. This CDR3 is built from 15 residues. CDR1 and CDR2 (germline): MDHEN, SYDVKM. V shed 4 bases, J shed 8 bases, and the junction held 7 bases outside the gene matches. CDR3 sequence (DNA): TGTGCCAGCAGTTCGCCGGGACAGGGGGCGTTTACGCAGTATTTT. Its translation is CASSSPGQGAFTQYF.

V is TRBV2 and J is TRBJ2-1, with 8 positions matching TRBD2. Looked up from germline, CDR1 is SNHLY and CDR2 is FYNNEI. CDR3 length: 15 residues. Trimming cost V 10 bases and J 7 bases; bases outside gene matches: 15. The CDR3 DNA reads TGTGCCACCTCTCGGAGGAGCGGGAGTACAAATGAGCAGTTCTTC. It specifies CATSRRSGSTNEQFF. Looking up the rest from reference TRBV2 and TRBJ2-1 gives the full variable domain: EPEVTQTPSHQVTQMGQEVILRCVPISNHLYFYWYRQILGQKVEFLVSFYNNEISEKSEIFDDQFSVERPDGSNFTLKIRSTKLEDSAMYFCATSRRSGSTNEQFFGPGTRLTVL.

V usage is TRBV28 and J usage is TRBJ1-5, with 8 bases aligning to TRBD1. V was pared by 7 bases and J by 4 bases, with 9 bases of the junction left unmatched. The CDR3 totals 15 residues. CDR1 and CDR2 (germline): MDHEN, SYDVKM. The CDR3 DNA reads TGTGCCAGCAACCAACAGGGGGTCGGGAATCAGCCCCAGCATTTT. Translation: CASNQQGVGNQPQHF. Filled out from reference TRBV28 and TRBJ1-5, the complete variable domain reads DVKVTQSSRYLVKRTGEKVFLECVQDMDHENMFWYRQDPGLGLRLIYFSYDVKMKEKGDIPEGYSVSREKKERFSLILESASTNQTSMYLCASNQQGVGNQPQHFGDGTRLSIL.

This clone came up a few times. The chain links TRBV28 to TRBJ1-2; 10 bases fit TRBD1. V shed 6 bases and J 4 bases; nucleotides not matched to a gene: 5. Germline V CDR1 and CDR2: MDHEN, SYDVKM. CDR3 size: 14 residues. The CDR3 DNA reads as TGTGCCAGCAGCCGGAGGACAGGGGGCTATGGCTACACCTTC. Amino acids: CASSRRTGGYGYTF.

The CDR3 is CASSQDAGSSYEQYF. In DNA, the CDR3 is TGCGCCAGCAGCCAAGATGCCGGGAGTTCCTACGAGCAGTACTTC. The chain employs TRBV4-3 and TRBJ2-7; D is perhaps TRBD2 (6 bases). The ends were cut back, 0 bases at V and 1 base at J, with 10 bases in the middle. Germline V gene sequence: CDR1 LGHNA, CDR2 YSLEER. The CDR3 spans 15 residues.

The chain has TRBV3-1 (or the pseudogene TRBV3-2) and TRBJ2-5; D perhaps matches TRBD2 (5 bases). The V and J ends lost 4 bases and 5 bases respectively, with 23 bases between them. The CDR3 runs 17 residues. Per germline, CDR1 LGHDT and CDR2 YNNKEL (reference sequence). CDR3 DNA: TGTGCCAGCAGCCCCCCAATGACTCAGAGGGTGCAGGAGACCCAGTACTTC. It yields the protein CASSPPMTQRVQETQYF.

The chain uses TRBV24-1 and TRBJ2-3; TRBD2 matches at 7 bases. Germline loops: CDR1 KGHDR, CDR2 SFDVKD. Losses at the gene ends were 3 bases for V and 0 bases for J; bases not matched to a gene: 8. The CDR3 spans 17 residues. The DNA of the CDR3 is TGTGCCACCAGTGATGTAGGACTAGGGACTAGCACAGATACGCAGTATTTT. It codes for CATSDVGLGTSTDTQYF.

The gene calls are TRBV7-2 and TRBJ1-2; D is unclear. Germline V gives CDR1 SGHTA, CDR2 FQGNSA. This CDR3 contains 15 residues. Trimming left V 5 bases short and J 2 bases short, with 15 bases between. The CDR3 protein is CASSPTGGQNYGYTF. The CDR3 DNA is TGTGCCAGCAGCCCTACGGGAGGGCAAAACTATGGCTACACCTTC.